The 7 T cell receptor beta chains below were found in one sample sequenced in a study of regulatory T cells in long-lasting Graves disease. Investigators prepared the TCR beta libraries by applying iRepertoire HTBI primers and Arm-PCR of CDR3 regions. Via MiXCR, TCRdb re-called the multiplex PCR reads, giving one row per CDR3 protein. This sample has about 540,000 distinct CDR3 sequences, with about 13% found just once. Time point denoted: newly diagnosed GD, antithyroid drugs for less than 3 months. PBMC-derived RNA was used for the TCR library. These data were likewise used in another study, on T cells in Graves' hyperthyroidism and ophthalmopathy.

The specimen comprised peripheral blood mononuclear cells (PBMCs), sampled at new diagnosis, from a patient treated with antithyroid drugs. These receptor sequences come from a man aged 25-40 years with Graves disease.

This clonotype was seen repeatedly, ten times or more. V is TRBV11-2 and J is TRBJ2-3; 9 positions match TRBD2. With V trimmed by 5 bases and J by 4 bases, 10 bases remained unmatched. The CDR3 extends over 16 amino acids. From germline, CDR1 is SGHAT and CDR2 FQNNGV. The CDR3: CASSGRTSEGADTQYF. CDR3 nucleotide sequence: TGTGCCAGCAGCGGCCGGACTAGCGAAGGCGCAGATACGCAGTATTTT.

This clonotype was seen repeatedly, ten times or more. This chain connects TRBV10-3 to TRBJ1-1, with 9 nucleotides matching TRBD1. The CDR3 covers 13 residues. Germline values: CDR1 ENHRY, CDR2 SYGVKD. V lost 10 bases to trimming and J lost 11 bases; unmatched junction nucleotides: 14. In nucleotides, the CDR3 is TGTGCCAGCATAGGCACCGGACAGGGGAAGGCTTTCTTT. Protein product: CASIGTGQGKAFF.

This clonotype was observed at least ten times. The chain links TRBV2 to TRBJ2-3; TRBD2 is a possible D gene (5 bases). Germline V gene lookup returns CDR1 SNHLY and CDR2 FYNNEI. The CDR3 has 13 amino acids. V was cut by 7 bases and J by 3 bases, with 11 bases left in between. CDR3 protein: CASIERMTDTQYF. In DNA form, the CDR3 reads TGTGCCAGCATCGAGCGGATGACAGATACGCAGTATTTT.

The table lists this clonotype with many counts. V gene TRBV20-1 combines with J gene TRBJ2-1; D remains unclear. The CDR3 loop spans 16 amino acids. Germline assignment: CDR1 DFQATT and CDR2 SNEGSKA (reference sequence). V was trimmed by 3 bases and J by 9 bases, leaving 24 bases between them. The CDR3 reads CSASYHRSLTSGEQFF. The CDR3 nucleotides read TGCAGTGCTAGCTACCACCGGAGTCTCACTTCGGGTGAGCAGTTCTTC.

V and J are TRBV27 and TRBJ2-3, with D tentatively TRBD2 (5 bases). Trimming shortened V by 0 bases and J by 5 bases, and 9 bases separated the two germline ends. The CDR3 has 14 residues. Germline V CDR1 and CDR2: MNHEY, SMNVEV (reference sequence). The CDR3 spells CASSLSGAIDTQYF. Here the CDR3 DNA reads TGTGCCAGCAGTTTATCGGGAGCGATAGATACGCAGTATTTT.

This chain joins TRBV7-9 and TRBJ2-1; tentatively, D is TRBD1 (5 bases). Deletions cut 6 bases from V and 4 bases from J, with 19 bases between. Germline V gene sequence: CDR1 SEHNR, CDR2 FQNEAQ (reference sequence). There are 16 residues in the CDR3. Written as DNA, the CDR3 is TGTGCCAGCAGGCAAATTGGGGCTAGTCCATACAATGAGCAGTTCTTC. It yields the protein CASRQIGASPYNEQFF.

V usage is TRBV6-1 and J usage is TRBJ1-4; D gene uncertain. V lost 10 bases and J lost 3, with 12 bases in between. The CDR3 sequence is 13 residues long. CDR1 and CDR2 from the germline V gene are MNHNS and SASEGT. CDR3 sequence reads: CATLRTANEKLFF. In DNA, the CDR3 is TGTGCCACCCTTCGGACGGCTAATGAAAAACTGTTTTTT.